The clone carrying this TCR beta chain appeared once. Its target is unknown. TCRdb redid the calling of the reads with MiXCR, one entry per CDR3 protein. The sample holds 700,000 to 900,000 distinct CDR3 sequences; 25% to 35% are singletons and the top ten take 10% to 15%. This entry belongs to a study of T cell repertoires in cytomegalovirus infection. Background on the study: From public TCR beta signatures came an indication of both CMV infection and matching HLA type.

Looked up from germline, CDR1 is DFQATT and CDR2 is SNEGSKA (reference sequence). Trimming left V 3 bases short and J 3 bases short, with 9 bases between. The CDR3 has 14 residues. The chain links TRBV20-1 to TRBJ1-6; D is uncertain. The sample in question was cultured CD8+ T cells from PBMCs, obtained from culture after CMV antigen stimulation. The receptor was isolated from a human donor in good health (CMV status not recorded). Some clones in this sample may be carry-over from other donors' samples. CDR3 residues: CSASLQFYNSPLHF. Written as DNA, the CDR3 is TGCAGTGCTAGTCTCCAGTTCTATAATTCACCCCTCCACTTT.